This passage covers 19 T cell receptor beta chains from one sample sequenced in a study of blood T cell repertoires in COVID-19. Clones were sequenced by immunoSEQ multiplex PCR, and TCRdb holds only the in-frame ones, with some missing. The table shows 250,000 to 350,000 clones, with approximately 92% occurring only once. Sequencing was done on a sample of PBMCs or T cells enriched from blood (not recorded which). These receptors were taken from a woman aged 30 to 39 who had recovered from COVID-19.

The gene calls are TRBV29-1 and TRBJ2-1; D is unresolved. The CDR3 is made up of 10 amino acids. Trimming cost V 5 bases and J 5 bases, with 4 bases left between them. The V gene's germline CDR1 is SQVTM and CDR2 ANQGSEA. The CDR3: CSVLHNEQFF. CDR3 sequence (DNA): TGCAGCGTTCTCCACAATGAGCAGTTCTTC.

The V call is TRBV6-5, the J call TRBJ2-3, with TRBD2 matching 7 bases. The CDR3 has 12 residues. Per the germline V gene, CDR1 is MNHEY and CDR2 is SVGAGI. The junction had 3 bases not matched to a gene; V was cut back by 6 bases and J by 6 bases. CDR3 DNA: TGTGCCAGCAGGGGGAGGGCGGATACGCAGTATTTT. Amino acid sequence: CASRGRADTQYF.

This chain joins TRBV10-2 and TRBJ1-5, with D uncertain. This CDR3 has 12 residues. Between the trimmed V and J ends, which lost 1 base and 6 bases, there was a span of 4 bases. Germline values: CDR1 WSHSY, CDR2 SAAADI. DNA of the CDR3: TGCGCCAGCAGTGAGTTAATTCAGCCCCAGCATTTT. Amino acid sequence: CASSELIQPQHF.

The chain joins TRBV19 to TRBJ1-5, with D perhaps matching TRBD1 (5 bases). The CDR3 sequence is 15 residues long. CDR1 is LNHDA and CDR2 is SQIVND in the germline V gene (reference sequence). The V gene lost 5 bases and the J gene lost 6 bases, with 17 bases spanning the gap. CDR3 in amino acids: CASSVYRGEGQPQHF. In DNA form, the CDR3 reads TGTGCCAGTAGTGTCTATCGGGGGGAAGGTCAGCCCCAGCATTTT.

The V gene is TRBV18, the J gene TRBJ2-3; a possible D gene is TRBD2 (5 bases). The germline V gene encodes CDR1 KGHSH and CDR2 LQKENI. The germline V and J ends were trimmed by 3 bases and 3 bases, with 13 bases remaining between them. The CDR3 spans 15 residues. Here the CDR3 DNA reads TGTGCCAGCTCACCGCTCGGCGGGCTTACAGATACGCAGTATTTT. It specifies CASSPLGGLTDTQYF.

The V and J genes are TRBV29-1 and TRBJ2-5; possibly TRBD2 for D (6 bases). Trimming pared 5 bases from V and 5 bases from J, leaving 15 bases between. CDR3 length: 13 residues. The V gene's germline CDR1 is SQVTM and CDR2 ANQGSEA. The CDR3 nucleotides are TGCAGCGTTTCCGGCGGGACTGGGGAGACCCAGTACTTC. This translates into CSVSGGTGETQYF.

V and J are TRBV29-1 and TRBJ2-7, with a possible D match to TRBD1 (5 bases). The germline V gene encodes CDR1 SQVTM and CDR2 ANQGSEA. V lost 7 bases and J 3 bases, leaving 19 bases between the germline ends. The CDR3 sequence is 14 residues long. The CDR3 DNA reads TGCAGCGCCAAGCACACAGGCACCATCTACGAGCAGTACTTC. The encoded protein is CSAKHTGTIYEQYF.

The chain is built from TRBV19 and TRBJ2-3; D not resolved. Trimming removed 3 bases at V and 4 bases at J, with 8 bases between. The CDR3 has 13 residues. The V gene's germline CDR1 is LNHDA and CDR2 SQIVND (reference sequence). CDR3 DNA sequence: TGTGCCAGTAGTATCCAGTTGTCAGATACGCAGTATTTT. Residues: CASSIQLSDTQYF. Using reference TRBV19 and TRBJ2-3 for the parts outside the CDR3, the full variable domain is DGGITQSPKYLFRKEGQNVTLSCEQNLNHDAMYWYRQDPGQGLRLIYYSQIVNDFQKGDIAEGYSVSREKKESFPLTVTSAQKNPTAFYLCASSIQLSDTQYFGPGTRLTVL.

This clone has a single count. V usage is TRBV30 and J usage is TRBJ1-2; perhaps TRBD1 as D (6 bases). CDR1 is GTSNPN, CDR2 SVGIG, per germline (reference sequence). This CDR3 is 14 amino acids long. V lost 3 bases, J lost 5 bases, and 16 bases lay in between. Written as DNA, the CDR3 is TGTGCCTGGAGCGGTTCAGGGGATGGGTATGGCTACACCTTC. It codes for CAWSGSGDGYGYTF. Full variable domain (rest looked up from reference TRBV30 and TRBJ1-2): SQTIHQWPATLVQPVGSPLSLECTVEGTSNPNLYWYRQAAGRGLQLLFYSVGIGQISSEVPQNLSASRPQDRQFILSSKKLLLSDSGFYLCAWSGSGDGYGYTFGSGTRLTVV.

The chain employs TRBV11-3 and TRBJ2-4, with 7 positions matching TRBD1. This CDR3 is built from 15 residues. Losses at the gene ends were 5 bases for V and 1 base for J; bases not matched to a gene: 5. From germline, CDR1 is SGHNT and CDR2 YENEEA. CDR3 loop: CASSPQGSAKNIQYF. The CDR3 DNA reads TGTGCCAGCAGCCCACAGGGGTCGGCCAAAAACATTCAGTACTTC.

The chain employs TRBV5-1 and TRBJ2-1; D unresolved. Trimming stripped 0 bases from V and 5 bases from J, with 9 bases between. The CDR3 spans 14 residues. Germline values: CDR1 SGHRS, CDR2 YFSETQ. The CDR3 DNA follows: TGCGCCAGCAGCTTGGACAGCCCTAACAATGAGCAGTTCTTC. Its protein product is CASSLDSPNNEQFF.

This chain uses TRBV7-6 with TRBJ2-1, with 11 bases matching TRBD1. This CDR3 is built from 16 residues. In germline, CDR1 is SGHVS, CDR2 FNYEAQ. The J segment lost 5 bases and the V segment lost 4 bases, leaving 7 bases of the junction unmatched. CDR3 DNA sequence: TGTGCCAGCAGCTCGGCCGGGACAGGGGGACACAATGAGCAGTTCTTC. Protein sequence: CASSSAGTGGHNEQFF.

Concerning this clone itself: The same CDR3 is also encoded by other DNA sequences in this sample. This rearrangement joins TRBV28 to TRBJ2-7; maybe TRBD2 (6 bases). The germline CDR1 and CDR2 sequences are MDHEN and SYDVKM. The V end lost 2 bases, the J end lost 1 base, and 9 bases lay between the germline ends. CDR3 length equals 14 residues. The CDR3: CASSLTGGSYEQYF. CDR3 in DNA: TGTGCCAGCAGTTTAACCGGGGGATCCTACGAGCAGTACTTC.

J is TRBJ1-6 and V is TRBV28, with a tentative D call TRBD1 (5 bases). The CDR3 loop spans 14 amino acids. Germline CDR1 reads MDHEN; CDR2 reads SYDVKM. V gave up 3 bases and J gave up 7 bases, with 10 bases separating them. The chain's CDR3 is CASSLNPGNSPLHF. In DNA, the CDR3 is TGTGCCAGCAGTTTGAACCCAGGGAATTCACCCCTCCACTTT.

This clone was observed a single time. The V call is TRBV2, the J call TRBJ2-1; 9 nucleotides align to TRBD1. The trim removed 4 bases at V and 4 bases at J, leaving 2 bases unmatched. The germline CDR1 and CDR2 sequences are SNHLY and FYNNEI. The CDR3 loop spans 14 amino acids. For the CDR3, the DNA is TGTGCCAGCAGTGGGACAGGGGCGTACAATGAGCAGTTCTTC. Its translation: CASSGTGAYNEQFF.

The gene calls are TRBV12-3 or TRBV12-4 and TRBJ2-5, with a possible D match to TRBD1 (5 bases). Trimming took off 4 bases at V and 1 base at J, with 7 bases between the two ends. The CDR3 covers 13 residues. The CDR3, as DNA: TGTGCCAGCAGTTCAGGGTTCCAAGAGACCCAGTACTTC. Protein product: CASSSGFQETQYF.

This chain joins TRBV5-4 and TRBJ1-2; the D gene is possibly TRBD1 (5 bases). V was pared by 0 bases and J by 7 bases, with 16 bases between. CDR1 and CDR2 (germline): SGHNT, YYREEE (reference sequence). The CDR3 loop spans 15 amino acids. The CDR3 spells CASSLVETALTGYTF. CDR3 DNA: TGTGCCAGCAGCTTGGTTGAGACAGCACTTACTGGCTACACCTTC.

The CDR3 DNA reads TGCGCCAGCACCCCTAGCGGGAGTCACAATGAGCAGTTCTTC. This encodes CASTPSGSHNEQFF. The genes are TRBV5-1 and TRBJ2-1; 10 bases line up with TRBD2. V was clipped by 6 bases and J by 5 bases; unmatched bases: 5. Germline V gene data show CDR1 as SGHRS and CDR2 as YFSETQ. The CDR3 runs 14 residues. Variable domain in full (rest from reference TRBV5-1 and TRBJ2-1): KAGVTQTPRYLIKTRGQQVTLSCSPISGHRSVSWYQQTPGQGLQFLFEYFSETQRNKGNFPGRFSGRQFSNSRSEMNVSTLELGDSALYLCASTPSGSHNEQFFGPGTRLTVL.

This clone was seen a single time. The genes are TRBV5-4 and TRBJ1-4; D may be TRBD1 (5 bases). CDR1 SGHNT and CDR2 YYREEE come from the germline V gene (reference sequence). The V and J ends lost 3 bases and 8 bases respectively, with 17 bases between them. The CDR3 runs to 15 residues. The CDR3 DNA reads TGTGCCAGCAGCTCCGGAGGGCAGGAGGGGGAAAAACTGTTTTTT. Its translation: CASSSGGQEGEKLFF.